This T cell receptor beta chain comes out of a study of cytomegalovirus exposure and HLA in healthy donors. The study, taken as a whole, reports: Most TCR sequences were uncommon, yet certain public TCRs appeared in many donors.

Assay: immunoSEQ multiplex PCR; the TCRdb copy retains only in-frame clones and omits some. This table has roughly 180,000 clones, approximately 84% appearing once. As regards this clone: Its target is unknown.

What was sequenced was PBMCs. This sequence was found in a man aged 18 to 30 in good health and CMV-seropositive.

The CDR3 sequence: CSVEGDRGRGYTF. Here the CDR3 DNA reads TGCAGCGTTGAAGGTGACAGGGGTCGGGGCTACACCTTC. The gene calls are TRBV29-1 and TRBJ1-2, with TRBD1 matching over 8 bases. CDR1 is SQVTM, CDR2 ANQGSEA, per germline. This CDR3 region has 13 residues. V trimming: 1 base; J trimming: 8 bases; junction bases outside the gene matches: 6.